Listed below are T cell receptor beta chains from one sample, sequenced in a study of monozygotic twins with inflammatory bowel disease. TCRdb reanalyzed the 5' RACE reads, giving one entry per CDR3 protein sequence and no DNA. Its clone listing holds roughly 90,000 distinct CDR3 sequences. The specimen sequenced was blood. The receptors here all came from a human donor with ulcerative colitis or Crohn's disease, or a healthy co-twin of an affected twin (not recorded which). CDR3s include the opening cysteine and the closing phenylalanine or tryptophan.

v_gene: TRBV7-6; j_gene: TRBJ1-2; CDR3aa: CASSLAQGPRNYGYTF
v_gene: TRBV4-1; j_gene: TRBJ1-6; CDR3aa: CASSQALTGFNSPLHF
v_gene: TRBV18; j_gene: TRBJ2-3; CDR3aa: CASGDSYTDTQYF
v_gene: TRBV5-1; j_gene: TRBJ2-5; CDR3aa: CASSSLPGLAGGETQYF
v_gene: TRBV12-3/TRBV12-4; j_gene: TRBJ2-3; CDR3aa: CASSSERGTDTQYF
v_gene: TRBV13; j_gene: TRBJ1-1; CDR3aa: CASSRRDAQAFF
v_gene: TRBV12-3/TRBV12-4; j_gene: TRBJ1-4; CDR3aa: CASSPTGSGWKLFF
v_gene: TRBV5-6; j_gene: TRBJ2-7; CDR3aa: CASSLSQGHNEQYF
v_gene: TRBV19; j_gene: TRBJ1-1; CDR3aa: CATRFASEAFF
v_gene: TRBV10-3; j_gene: TRBJ1-2; CDR3aa: CAISEDRAHSYGYTF
v_gene: TRBV6-1; j_gene: TRBJ2-6; CDR3aa: CASRAPGSGANVLTF
v_gene: TRBV21-1; j_gene: TRBJ1-5; CDR3aa: CASSKVAGQNQPQHF
v_gene: TRBV5-1; j_gene: TRBJ1-6; CDR3aa: CASSLSVTGGRYSPLHF
v_gene: TRBV9; j_gene: TRBJ2-7; CDR3aa: CASSAGPDISYEQYF
v_gene: TRBV5-1; j_gene: TRBJ2-2; CDR3aa: CASTPRGVGTGELFF
v_gene: TRBV4-1; j_gene: TRBJ2-3; CDR3aa: CASSPWTSGGPMGTPDTQYF
v_gene: TRBV4-1; j_gene: TRBJ2-1; CDR3aa: CASSQGRLADYNEQFF
v_gene: TRBV5-1; j_gene: TRBJ2-1; CDR3aa: CASSLRGQGWYEQFF
v_gene: TRBV5-1; j_gene: TRBJ1-1; CDR3aa: CASRAPGLPNTEAFF
v_gene: TRBV5-5; j_gene: TRBJ1-4; CDR3aa: CASSYGTVINEKLFF
v_gene: TRBV12-3/TRBV12-4; j_gene: TRBJ1-2; CDR3aa: CASSPRQGMSGYTF
v_gene: TRBV29-1; j_gene: TRBJ1-2; CDR3aa: CSVENRGYGYTF
v_gene: TRBV4-2; j_gene: TRBJ1-2; CDR3aa: CASSVGQAPVGYTF
v_gene: TRBV5-5; j_gene: TRBJ2-7; CDR3aa: CASSFQDYEQYF
v_gene: TRBV13; j_gene: TRBJ1-1; CDR3aa: CASSLVVWTGRNTEAFF
v_gene: TRBV18; j_gene: TRBJ2-3; CDR3aa: CASSPSWTGVTDTQYF
v_gene: TRBV20-1; j_gene: TRBJ2-7; CDR3aa: CSASPPFAGSYEQYF
v_gene: TRBV25-1; j_gene: TRBJ2-2; CDR3aa: CASSEGLAGVAHTGELFF
v_gene: TRBV5-1; j_gene: TRBJ1-1; CDR3aa: CASSLGGSAEAFF
v_gene: TRBV5-1; j_gene: TRBJ2-7; CDR3aa: CASSPVGASYEQYF
v_gene: TRBV3-1; j_gene: TRBJ1-6; CDR3aa: CASSQLRQATGSPLHF
v_gene: TRBV7-3; j_gene: TRBJ2-2; CDR3aa: CASSLQGSRELFF
v_gene: TRBV7-8; j_gene: TRBJ1-2; CDR3aa: CASSQLNQDYGYTF
v_gene: TRBV6-4; j_gene: TRBJ2-5; CDR3aa: CASSPRGSSYRGKTPKNKTQYF
v_gene: TRBV6-5; j_gene: TRBJ1-6; CDR3aa: CASSYSMTGDSPLHF
v_gene: TRBV5-1; j_gene: TRBJ2-5; CDR3aa: CASSFGTRQETQYF
v_gene: TRBV5-1; j_gene: TRBJ1-1; CDR3aa: CASSLDGQGANTEAFF
v_gene: TRBV20-1; j_gene: TRBJ2-3; CDR3aa: CSATSGGDTQYF